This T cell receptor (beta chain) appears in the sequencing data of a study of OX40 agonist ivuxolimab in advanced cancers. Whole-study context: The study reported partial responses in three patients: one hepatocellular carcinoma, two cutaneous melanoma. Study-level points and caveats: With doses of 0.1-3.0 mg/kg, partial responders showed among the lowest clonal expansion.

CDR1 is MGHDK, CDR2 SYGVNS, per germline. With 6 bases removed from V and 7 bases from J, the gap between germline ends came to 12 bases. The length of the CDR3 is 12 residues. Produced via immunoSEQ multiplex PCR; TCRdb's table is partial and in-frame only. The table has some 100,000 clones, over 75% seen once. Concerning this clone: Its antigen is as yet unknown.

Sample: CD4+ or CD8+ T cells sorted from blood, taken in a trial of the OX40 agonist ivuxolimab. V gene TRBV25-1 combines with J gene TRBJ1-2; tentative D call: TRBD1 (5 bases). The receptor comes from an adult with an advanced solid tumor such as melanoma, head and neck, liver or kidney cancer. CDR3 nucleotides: TGTGCCAGCAGGGTCGTTGGGGCTGGCTACACCTTC. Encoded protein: CASRVVGAGYTF.